This T cell receptor beta chain was captured by sequencing in a study of blood T cell repertoires in COVID-19. The protocol was immunoSEQ multiplex PCR, while the TCRdb copy is restricted to in-frame clones and leaves out a portion. The table has 27,000 or so clones, almost 90% seen once. J gave up 5 bases and V 8 bases, and 8 bases lay outside the gene matches. Per the germline V gene, CDR1 is SQVTM and CDR2 is ANQGSEA. The CDR3 covers 14 residues. This chain links TRBV29-1 with TRBJ2-3, with 12 bases identical to TRBD2. Sequencing was carried out using peripheral blood. The TCR sequence derives from a human donor in a cohort sampled during active COVID-19. This chain's CDR3 is CSFSSGGAGDTQYF. The DNA for the CDR3 is TGCAGCTTCTCTAGCGGGGGGGCCGGAGATACGCAGTATTTT.